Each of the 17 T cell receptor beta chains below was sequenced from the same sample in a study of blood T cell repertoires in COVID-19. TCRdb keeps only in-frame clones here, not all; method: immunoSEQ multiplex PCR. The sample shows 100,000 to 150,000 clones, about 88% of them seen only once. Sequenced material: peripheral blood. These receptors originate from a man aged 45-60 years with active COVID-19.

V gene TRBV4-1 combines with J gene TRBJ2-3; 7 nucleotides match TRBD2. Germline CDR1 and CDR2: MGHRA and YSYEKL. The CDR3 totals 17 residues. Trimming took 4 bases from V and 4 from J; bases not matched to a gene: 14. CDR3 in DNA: TGCGCCAGCAGCCGGGTTCTGGGTCGGGAGGAGGCAGATACGCAGTATTTT. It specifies CASSRVLGREEADTQYF.

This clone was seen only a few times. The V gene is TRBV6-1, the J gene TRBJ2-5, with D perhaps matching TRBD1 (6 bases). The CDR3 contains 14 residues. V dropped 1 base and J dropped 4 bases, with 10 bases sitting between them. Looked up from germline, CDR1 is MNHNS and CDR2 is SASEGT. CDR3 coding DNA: TGTGCCAGCAGTGAAGGCAGGGGCAGAGAGACCCAGTACTTC. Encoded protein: CASSEGRGRETQYF.

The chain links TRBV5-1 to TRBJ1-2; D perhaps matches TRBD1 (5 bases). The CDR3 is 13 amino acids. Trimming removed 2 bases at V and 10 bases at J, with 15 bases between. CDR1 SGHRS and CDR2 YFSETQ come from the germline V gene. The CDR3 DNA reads TGCGCCAGCAGCTTCGACCCGGGACTTATCTACACCTTC. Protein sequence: CASSFDPGLIYTF.

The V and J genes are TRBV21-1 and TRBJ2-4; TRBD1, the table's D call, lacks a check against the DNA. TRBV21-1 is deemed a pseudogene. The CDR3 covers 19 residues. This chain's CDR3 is CASPPERTGPMLAKNIQYF. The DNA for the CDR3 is TGTGCCAGCCCCCCCGAGCGGACAGGACCGATGTTAGCCAAAAACATTCAGTACTTC.

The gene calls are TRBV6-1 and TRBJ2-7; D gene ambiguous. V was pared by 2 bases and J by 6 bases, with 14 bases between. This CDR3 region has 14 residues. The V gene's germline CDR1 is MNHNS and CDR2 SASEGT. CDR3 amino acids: CASSETSSFPEQYV. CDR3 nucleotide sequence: TGTGCCAGCAGTGAAACGAGTAGTTTCCCCGAGCAGTACGTC.

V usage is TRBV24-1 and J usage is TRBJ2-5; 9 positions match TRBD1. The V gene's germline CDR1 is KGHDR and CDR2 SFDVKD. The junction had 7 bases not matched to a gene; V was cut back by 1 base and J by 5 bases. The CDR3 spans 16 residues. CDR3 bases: TGTGCCACCAGTGATTTTGGGGGACAGGGAACGGAGACCCAGTACTTC. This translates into CATSDFGGQGTETQYF.

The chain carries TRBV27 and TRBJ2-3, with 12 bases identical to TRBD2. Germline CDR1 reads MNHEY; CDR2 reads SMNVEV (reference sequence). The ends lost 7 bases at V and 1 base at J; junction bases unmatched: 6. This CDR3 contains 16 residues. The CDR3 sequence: CASTSSGGGGTDTQYF. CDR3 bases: TGTGCCAGCACCTCTAGCGGGGGGGGTGGCACAGATACGCAGTATTTT.

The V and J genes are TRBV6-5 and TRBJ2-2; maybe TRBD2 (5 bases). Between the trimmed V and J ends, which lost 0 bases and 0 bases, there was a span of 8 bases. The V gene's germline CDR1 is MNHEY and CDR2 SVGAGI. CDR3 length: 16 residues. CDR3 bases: TGTGCCAGCAGTTACTCGGTAGCGCCGAACACCGGGGAGCTGTTTTTT. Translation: CASSYSVAPNTGELFF.

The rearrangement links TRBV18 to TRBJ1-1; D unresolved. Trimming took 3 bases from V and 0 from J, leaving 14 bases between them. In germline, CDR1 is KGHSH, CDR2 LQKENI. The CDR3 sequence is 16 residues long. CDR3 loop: CASSPGRSPMNTEAFF. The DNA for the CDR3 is TGTGCCAGCTCACCGGGGAGGAGTCCCATGAACACTGAAGCTTTCTTT.

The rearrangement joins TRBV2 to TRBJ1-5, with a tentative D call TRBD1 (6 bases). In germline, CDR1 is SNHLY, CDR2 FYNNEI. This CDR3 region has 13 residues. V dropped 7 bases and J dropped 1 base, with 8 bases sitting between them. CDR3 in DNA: TGTGCCAGCAATACAGGGAGCAATCAGCCCCAGCATTTT. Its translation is CASNTGSNQPQHF. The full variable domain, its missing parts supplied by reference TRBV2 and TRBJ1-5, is EPEVTQTPSHQVTQMGQEVILRCVPISNHLYFYWYRQILGQKVEFLVSFYNNEISEKSEIFDDQFSVERPDGSNFTLKIRSTKLEDSAMYFCASNTGSNQPQHFGDGTRLSIL.

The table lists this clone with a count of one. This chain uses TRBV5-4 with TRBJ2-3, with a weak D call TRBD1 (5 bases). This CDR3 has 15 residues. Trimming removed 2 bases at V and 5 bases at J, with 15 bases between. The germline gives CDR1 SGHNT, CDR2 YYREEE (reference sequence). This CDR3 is CASSFPAGRRDTQYF. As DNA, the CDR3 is TGTGCCAGCAGCTTTCCGGCAGGGCGGAGAGATACGCAGTATTTT.

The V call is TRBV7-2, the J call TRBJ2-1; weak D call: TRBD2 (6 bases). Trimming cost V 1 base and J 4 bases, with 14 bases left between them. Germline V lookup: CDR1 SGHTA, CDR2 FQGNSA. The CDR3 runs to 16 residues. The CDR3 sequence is CASSLGSGVLYNEQFF. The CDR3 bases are TGTGCCAGCAGCTTAGGTTCGGGGGTCCTATACAATGAGCAGTTCTTC.

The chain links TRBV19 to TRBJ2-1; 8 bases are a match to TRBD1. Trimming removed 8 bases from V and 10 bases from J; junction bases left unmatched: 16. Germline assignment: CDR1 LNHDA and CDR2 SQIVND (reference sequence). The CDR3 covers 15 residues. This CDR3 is CASRAGTGGKKEQFF. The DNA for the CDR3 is TGTGCCAGTCGGGCGGGGACAGGAGGCAAGAAGGAGCAGTTCTTC.

CDR3 amino acids: CSASPGAKNIQYF. CDR3 nucleotides: TGCAGTGCTAGTCCGGGGGCCAAAAACATTCAGTACTTC. The chain couples TRBV20-1 to TRBJ2-4; possibly TRBD2 for D (5 bases). The CDR3 loop spans 13 amino acids. Germline CDR1 DFQATT, CDR2 SNEGSKA (reference sequence). Trimming removed 3 bases from V and 1 base from J, with 7 bases in between.

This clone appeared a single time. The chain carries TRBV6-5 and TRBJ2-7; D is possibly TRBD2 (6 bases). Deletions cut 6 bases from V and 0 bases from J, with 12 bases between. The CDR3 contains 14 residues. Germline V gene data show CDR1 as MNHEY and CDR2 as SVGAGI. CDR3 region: CASRDFGGSYEQYV. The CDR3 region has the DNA TGTGCCAGCAGGGACTTCGGGGGCTCCTACGAGCAGTACGTC.

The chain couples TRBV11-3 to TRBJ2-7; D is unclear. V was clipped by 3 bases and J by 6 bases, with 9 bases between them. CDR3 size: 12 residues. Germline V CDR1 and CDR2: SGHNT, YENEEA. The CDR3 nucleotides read TGTGCCAGCAGCTTGGGCGAAGGCGAGCAGTACGTC. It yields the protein CASSLGEGEQYV.

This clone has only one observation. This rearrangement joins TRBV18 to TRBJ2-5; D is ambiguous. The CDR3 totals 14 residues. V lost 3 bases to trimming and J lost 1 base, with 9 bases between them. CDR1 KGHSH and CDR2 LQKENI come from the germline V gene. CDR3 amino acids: CASSPTHSQETQYF. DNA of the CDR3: TGTGCCAGCTCACCGACTCATTCCCAAGAGACCCAGTACTTC.